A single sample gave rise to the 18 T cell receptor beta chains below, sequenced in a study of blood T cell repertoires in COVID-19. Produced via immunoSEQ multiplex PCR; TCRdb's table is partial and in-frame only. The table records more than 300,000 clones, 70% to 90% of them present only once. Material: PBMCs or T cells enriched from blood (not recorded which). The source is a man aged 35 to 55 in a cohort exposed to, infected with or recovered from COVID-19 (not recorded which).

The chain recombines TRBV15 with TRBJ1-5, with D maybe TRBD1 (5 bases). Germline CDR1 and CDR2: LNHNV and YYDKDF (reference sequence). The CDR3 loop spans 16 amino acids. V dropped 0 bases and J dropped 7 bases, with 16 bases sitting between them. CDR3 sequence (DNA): TGTGCCACCAGCAGAGATCGGGGGTCCCCTCCCCAGCCCCAGCATTTT. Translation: CATSRDRGSPPQPQHF.

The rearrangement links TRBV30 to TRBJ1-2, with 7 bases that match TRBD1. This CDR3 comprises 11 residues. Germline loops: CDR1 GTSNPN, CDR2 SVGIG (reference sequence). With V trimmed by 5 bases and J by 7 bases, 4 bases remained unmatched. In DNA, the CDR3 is TGTGCCTGGGCGACAGGGTTTGGCTACACCTTC. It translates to CAWATGFGYTF.

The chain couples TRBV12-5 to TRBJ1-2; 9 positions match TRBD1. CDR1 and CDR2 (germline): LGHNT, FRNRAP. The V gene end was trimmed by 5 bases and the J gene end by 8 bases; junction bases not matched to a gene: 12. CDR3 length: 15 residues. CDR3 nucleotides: TGTGCTAGTGGTGAGTACCGGGACAGGGAGGCGGGCTACACCTTC. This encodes CASGEYRDREAGYTF. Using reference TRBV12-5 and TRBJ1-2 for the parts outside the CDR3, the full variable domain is DARVTQTPRHKVTEMGQEVTMRCQPILGHNTVFWYRQTMMQGLELLAYFRNRAPLDDSGMPKDRFSAEMPDATLATLKIQPSEPRDSAVYFCASGEYRDREAGYTFGSGTRLTVV.

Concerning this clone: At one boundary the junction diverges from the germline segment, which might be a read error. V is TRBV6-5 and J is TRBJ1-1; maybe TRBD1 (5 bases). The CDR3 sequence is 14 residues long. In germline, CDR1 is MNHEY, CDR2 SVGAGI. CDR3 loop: CASSYSNPGTDAFF. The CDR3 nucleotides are TGTGCCAGCAGTTACTCGAATCCGGGGACTGACGCTTTCTTT.

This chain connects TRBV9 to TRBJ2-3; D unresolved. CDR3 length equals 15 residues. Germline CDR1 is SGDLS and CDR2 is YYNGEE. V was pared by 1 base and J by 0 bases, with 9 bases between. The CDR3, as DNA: TGTGCCAGCAGCGTAACGCTCAGGAGCACAGATACGCAGTATTTT. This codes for CASSVTLRSTDTQYF. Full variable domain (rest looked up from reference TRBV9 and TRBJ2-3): DSGVTQTPKHLITATGQRVTLRCSPRSGDLSVYWYQQSLDQGLQFLIQYYNGEERAKGNILERFSAQQFPDLHSELNLSSLELGDSALYFCASSVTLRSTDTQYFGPGTRLTVL.

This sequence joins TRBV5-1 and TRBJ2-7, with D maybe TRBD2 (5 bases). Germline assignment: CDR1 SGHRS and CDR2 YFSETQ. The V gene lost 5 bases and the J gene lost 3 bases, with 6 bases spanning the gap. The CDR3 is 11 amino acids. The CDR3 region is CASRRGYEQYF. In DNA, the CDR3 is TGCGCCAGCAGACGGGGCTACGAGCAGTACTTC. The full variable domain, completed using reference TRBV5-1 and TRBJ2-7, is KAGVTQTPRYLIKTRGQQVTLSCSPISGHRSVSWYQQTPGQGLQFLFEYFSETQRNKGNFPGRFSGRQFSNSRSEMNVSTLELGDSALYLCASRRGYEQYFGPGTRLTVT.

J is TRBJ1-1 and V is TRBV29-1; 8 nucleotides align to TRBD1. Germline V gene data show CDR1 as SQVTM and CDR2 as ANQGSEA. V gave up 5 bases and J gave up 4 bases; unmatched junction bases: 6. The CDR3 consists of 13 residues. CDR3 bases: TGCAGCGTTTACAGGGGGTTGACCACTGAAGCTTTCTTT. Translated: CSVYRGLTTEAFF.

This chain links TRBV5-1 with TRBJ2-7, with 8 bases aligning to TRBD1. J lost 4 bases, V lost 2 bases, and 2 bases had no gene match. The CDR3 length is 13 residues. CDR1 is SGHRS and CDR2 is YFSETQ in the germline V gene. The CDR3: CASSFTGGYEQYF. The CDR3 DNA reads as TGCGCCAGCAGCTTCACAGGGGGGTACGAGCAGTACTTC.

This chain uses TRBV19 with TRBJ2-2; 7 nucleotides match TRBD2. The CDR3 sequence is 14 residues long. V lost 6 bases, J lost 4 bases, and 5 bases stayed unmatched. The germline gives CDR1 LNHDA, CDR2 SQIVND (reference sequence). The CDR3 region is CASRAGAGTGELFF. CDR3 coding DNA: TGTGCCAGTAGGGCGGGAGCGGGCACCGGGGAGCTGTTTTTT.

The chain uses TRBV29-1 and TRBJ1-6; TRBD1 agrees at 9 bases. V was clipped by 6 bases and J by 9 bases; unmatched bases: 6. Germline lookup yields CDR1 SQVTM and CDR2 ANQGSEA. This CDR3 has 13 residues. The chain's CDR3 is CSVGDREGSPLHF. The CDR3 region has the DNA TGCAGCGTCGGGGACAGGGAGGGTTCACCCCTCCACTTT.

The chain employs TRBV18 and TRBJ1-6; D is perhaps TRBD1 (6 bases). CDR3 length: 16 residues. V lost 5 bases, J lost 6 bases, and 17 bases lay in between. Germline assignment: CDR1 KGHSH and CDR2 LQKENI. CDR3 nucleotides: TGTGCCAGCTCAACAGGGTCCCCGGATTTTAATTCACCCCTCCACTTT. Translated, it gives CASSTGSPDFNSPLHF.

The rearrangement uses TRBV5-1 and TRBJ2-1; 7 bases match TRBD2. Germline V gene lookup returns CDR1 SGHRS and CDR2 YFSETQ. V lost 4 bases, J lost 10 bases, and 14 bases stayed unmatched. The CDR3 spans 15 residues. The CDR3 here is CASSETSDLRREQFF. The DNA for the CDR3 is TGCGCCAGCAGCGAAACTAGCGACCTCCGTAGGGAGCAGTTCTTC.

The CDR3 nucleotides read TGTGCCATCAGTGGGACAGGGGCCTACCCAGTGAACACTGAAGCTTTCTTT. This codes for CAISGTGAYPVNTEAFF. The gene calls are TRBV10-3 and TRBJ1-1, with 9 bases fitting TRBD1. The CDR3 runs to 17 residues. The V and J ends lost 4 bases and 0 bases, in that order; junction bases with no gene match: 9. The germline V gene encodes CDR1 ENHRY and CDR2 SYGVKD.

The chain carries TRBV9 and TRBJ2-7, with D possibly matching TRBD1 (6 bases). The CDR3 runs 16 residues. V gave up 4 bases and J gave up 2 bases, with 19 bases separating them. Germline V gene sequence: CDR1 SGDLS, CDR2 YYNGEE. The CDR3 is CASSSQRGGRPYEQYF. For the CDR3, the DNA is TGTGCCAGCAGCTCACAAAGAGGGGGACGGCCCTACGAGCAGTACTTC.

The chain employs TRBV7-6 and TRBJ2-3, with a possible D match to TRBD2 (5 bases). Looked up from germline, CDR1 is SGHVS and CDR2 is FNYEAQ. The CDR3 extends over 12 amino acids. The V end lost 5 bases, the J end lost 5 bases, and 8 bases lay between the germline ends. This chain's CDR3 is CASSLTRDTQYF. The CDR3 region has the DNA TGTGCCAGCAGCCTAACTAGAGATACGCAGTATTTT.

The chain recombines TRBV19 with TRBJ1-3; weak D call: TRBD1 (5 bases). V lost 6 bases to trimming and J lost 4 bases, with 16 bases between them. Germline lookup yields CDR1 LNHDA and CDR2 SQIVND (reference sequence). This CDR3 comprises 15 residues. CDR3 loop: CASSRAAGPGNTIYF. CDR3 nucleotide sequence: TGTGCCAGTAGCAGAGCTGCGGGGCCCGGAAACACCATATATTTT.

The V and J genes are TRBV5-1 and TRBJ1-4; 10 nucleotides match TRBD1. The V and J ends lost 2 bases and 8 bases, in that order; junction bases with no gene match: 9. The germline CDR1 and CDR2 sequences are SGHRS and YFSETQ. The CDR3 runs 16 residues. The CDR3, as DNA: TGCGCCAGCAGCTTAACCCCGACAGGGGGCAAGGAAAAACTGTTTTTT. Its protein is CASSLTPTGGKEKLFF.

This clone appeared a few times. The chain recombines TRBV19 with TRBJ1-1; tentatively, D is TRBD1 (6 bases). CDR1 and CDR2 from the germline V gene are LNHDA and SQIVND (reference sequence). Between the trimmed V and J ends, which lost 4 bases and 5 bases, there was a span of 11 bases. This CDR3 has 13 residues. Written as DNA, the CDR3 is TGTGCCAGTAGTACTACGCAGGGGACTGAAGCTTTCTTT. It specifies CASSTTQGTEAFF.